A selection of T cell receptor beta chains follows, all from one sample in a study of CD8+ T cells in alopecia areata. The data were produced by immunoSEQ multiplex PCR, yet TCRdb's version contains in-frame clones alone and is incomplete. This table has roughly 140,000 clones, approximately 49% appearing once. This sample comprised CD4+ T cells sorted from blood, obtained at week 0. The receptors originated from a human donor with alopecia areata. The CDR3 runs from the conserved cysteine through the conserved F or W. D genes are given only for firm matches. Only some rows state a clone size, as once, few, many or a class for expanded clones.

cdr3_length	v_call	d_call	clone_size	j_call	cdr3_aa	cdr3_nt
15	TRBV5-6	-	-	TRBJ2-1	CASSLATVPYNEQFF	TGTGCCAGCAGCTTGGCGACGGTCCCCTACAATGAGCAGTTCTTC
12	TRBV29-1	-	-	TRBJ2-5	CSAGGIQETQYF	TGCAGCGCCGGAGGGATCCAAGAGACCCAGTACTTC
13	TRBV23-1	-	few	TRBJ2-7	CASSPLTMGEQYF	TGCGCCAGCTCCCCCCTCACAATGGGCGAGCAGTACTTC
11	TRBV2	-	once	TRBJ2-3	CASRDQHTQYF	TGTGCCAGCAGAGATCAACATACGCAGTATTTT
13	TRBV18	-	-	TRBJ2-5	CASSRDPRETQYF	TGTGCCAGCTCAAGGGACCCCCGGGAGACCCAGTACTTC
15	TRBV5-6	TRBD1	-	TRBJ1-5	CASSLAGGLDQPQHF	TGTGCCAGCAGCTTGGCAGGGGGTTTGGATCAGCCCCAGCATTTT
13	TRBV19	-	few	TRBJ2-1	CASSNIAANEQFF	TGTGCCAGTAGTAATATAGCGGCGAATGAGCAGTTCTTC
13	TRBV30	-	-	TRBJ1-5	CAWSVPTGQPQHF	TGTGCCTGGAGTGTGCCCACAGGTCAGCCCCAGCATTTT
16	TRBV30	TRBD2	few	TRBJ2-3	CAWMGAGGGATDTQYF	TGTGCCTGGATGGGAGCGGGAGGAGGGGCGACAGATACGCAGTATTTT
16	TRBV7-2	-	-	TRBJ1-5	CASSLVVGTGDQPQHF	TGTGCCAGCAGCTTAGTGGTTGGGACTGGGGATCAGCCCCAGCATTTT
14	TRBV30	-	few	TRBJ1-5	CAWSRGASNQPQHF	TGTGCCTGGAGCCGAGGGGCGAGCAATCAGCCCCAGCATTTT
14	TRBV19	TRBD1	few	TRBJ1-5	CASTAQGYNQPQHF	TGTGCCAGTACCGCACAGGGGTACAATCAGCCCCAGCATTTT
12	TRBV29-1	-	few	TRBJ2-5	CSVGQEQETQYF	TGCAGCGTTGGTCAGGAACAAGAGACCCAGTACTTC
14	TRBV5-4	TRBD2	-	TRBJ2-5	CASSQVFREGTQYF	TGCGCCAGCAGCCAAGTTTTCAGGGAGGGGACCCAGTACTTC
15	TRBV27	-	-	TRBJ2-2	CASSLWGSGTGELFF	TGTGCCAGCAGCCTGTGGGGGTCTGGCACCGGGGAGCTGTTTTTT
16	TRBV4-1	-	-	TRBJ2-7	CASSQDISARGYEQYF	TGCGCCAGCAGCCAAGATATATCGGCCCGGGGCTACGAGCAGTACTTC
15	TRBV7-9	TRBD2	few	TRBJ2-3	CASTTPRGLADTQYF	TGTGCCAGCACCACACCAAGGGGACTAGCGGATACGCAGTATTTT
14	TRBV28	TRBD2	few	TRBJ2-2	CASSFSGSTGELFF	TGTGCCAGCAGTTTTAGCGGGAGTACCGGGGAGCTGTTTTTT
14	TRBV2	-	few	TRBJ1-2	CASSEALAGYGYTF	TGTGCCAGCAGTGAAGCCTTGGCCGGCTATGGCTACACCTTC
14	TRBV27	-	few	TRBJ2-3	CASTLGHNTDTQYF	TGTGCCAGCACTCTGGGACATAACACAGATACGCAGTATTTT
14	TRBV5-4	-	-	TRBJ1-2	CASSSGWESYGYTF	TGTGCCAGCAGCTCGGGGTGGGAATCCTATGGCTACACCTTC
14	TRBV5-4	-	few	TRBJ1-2	CASSLTGLGGGYTF	TGTGCCAGCAGCTTGACAGGGTTGGGTGGTGGCTACACCTTC
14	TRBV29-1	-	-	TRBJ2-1	CSVRAGATYNEQFF	TGCAGCGTGAGGGCAGGGGCTACCTACAATGAGCAGTTCTTC
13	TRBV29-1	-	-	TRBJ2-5	CSSRRRDGITQYF	TGCAGCTCCCGCCGGCGGGACGGCATAACCCAGTACTTC
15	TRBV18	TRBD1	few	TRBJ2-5	CASSPPSGQGETQYF	TGTGCCAGCTCACCACCGTCCGGACAGGGAGAGACCCAGTACTTC
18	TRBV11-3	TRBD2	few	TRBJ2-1	CASSLQSGTSGRANEQFF	TGTGCCAGCAGCCTACAAAGTGGGACTAGCGGGAGGGCAAATGAGCAGTTCTTC
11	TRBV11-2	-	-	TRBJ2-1	CASSLEYEQFF	TGTGCCAGCAGCCTCGAATATGAGCAGTTCTTC
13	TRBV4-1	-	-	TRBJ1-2	CASSQDTDYGYTF	TGCGCCAGCAGCCAAGATACTGACTATGGCTACACCTTC
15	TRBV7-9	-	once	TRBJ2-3	CASSFLGDSTDTQYF	TGTGCCAGCAGCTTCCTCGGGGACAGCACAGATACGCAGTATTTT
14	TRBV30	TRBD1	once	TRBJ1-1	CAWWWDRPNTEAFF	TGTGCCTGGTGGTGGGACAGGCCGAACACTGAAGCTTTCTTT
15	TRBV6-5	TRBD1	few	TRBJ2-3	CASSPTGGSTDTQYF	TGTGCCAGCAGCCCGACAGGGGGTAGCACAGATACGCAGTATTTT
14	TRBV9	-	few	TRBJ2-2	CASSVYWGPGELFF	TGTGCCAGCAGCGTATATTGGGGCCCCGGGGAGCTGTTTTTT
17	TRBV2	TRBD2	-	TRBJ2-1	CASRAGLAGSSYNEQFF	TGTGCCAGCAGGGCCGGACTAGCGGGGAGCTCCTACAATGAGCAGTTCTTC
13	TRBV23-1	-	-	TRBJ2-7	CASTSLGSYEQYF	TGCGCCAGCACAAGTTTAGGGTCCTACGAGCAGTACTTC
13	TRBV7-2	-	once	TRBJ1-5	CASSSIREGPQHF	TGTGCCAGCAGCTCGATCAGGGAGGGGCCCCAGCATTTT
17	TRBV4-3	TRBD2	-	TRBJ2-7	CASSQDGGGTSSYEQYF	TGCGCCAGCAGCCAAGATGGCGGCGGGACTAGCTCCTACGAGCAGTACTTC
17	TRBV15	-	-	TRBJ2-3	CATSRGSGDPGTDTQYF	TGTGCCACCAGCAGAGGATCCGGGGACCCTGGCACAGATACGCAGTATTTT
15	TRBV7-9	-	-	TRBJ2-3	CASSWYSQGTDTQYF	TGTGCCAGCAGCTGGTACAGCCAAGGCACAGATACGCAGTATTTT
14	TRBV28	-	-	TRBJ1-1	CASSFPGQGVRAFF	TGTGCCAGCAGTTTCCCGGGACAAGGGGTGAGGGCTTTCTTT
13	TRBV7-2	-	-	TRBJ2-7	CASSLRRGLEQYF	TGTGCCAGCAGCCTCCGACGAGGGCTCGAGCAGTACTTC
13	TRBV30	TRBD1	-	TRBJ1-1	CACTGVGNTEAFF	TGTGCCTGTACAGGGGTGGGGAACACTGAAGCTTTCTTT
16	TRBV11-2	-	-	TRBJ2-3	CASSRFGGPAPDTQYF	TGTGCCAGCAGCCGTTTTGGAGGCCCGGCACCGGATACGCAGTATTTT
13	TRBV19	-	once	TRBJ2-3	CASSRSRPDTQYF	TGTGCCAGTAGTAGGAGTCGCCCAGATACGCAGTATTTT
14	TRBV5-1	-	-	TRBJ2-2	CASSSWQDTGELFF	TGCGCCAGCAGCTCTTGGCAGGACACCGGGGAGCTGTTTTTT
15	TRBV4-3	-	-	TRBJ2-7	CASSQEPLRPHEQYF	TGCGCCAGCAGCCAAGAACCCTTACGGCCCCACGAGCAGTACTTC
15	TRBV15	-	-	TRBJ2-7	CATSRDHGGLYEQYF	TGTGCCACCAGCAGAGATCACGGGGGTCTCTACGAGCAGTACTTC
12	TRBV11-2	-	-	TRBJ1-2	CASSFVNYGYTF	TGTGCCAGCAGCTTCGTAAACTATGGCTACACCTTC
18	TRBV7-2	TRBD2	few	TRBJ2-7	CASSLLGLAGVGTYEQYF	TGTGCCAGCAGCTTATTGGGACTAGCGGGAGTGGGGACCTACGAGCAGTACTTC
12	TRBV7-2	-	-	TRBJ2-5	CASSPSVGTQYF	TGTGCCAGCAGCCCTTCGGTCGGCACCCAGTACTTC
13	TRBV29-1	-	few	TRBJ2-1	CSGSGLISSEQFF	TGCAGCGGCTCCGGACTAATTTCAAGTGAGCAGTTCTTC
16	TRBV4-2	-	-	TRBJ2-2	CASSQEGLRNTGELFF	TGTGCCAGCAGCCAAGAAGGACTGAGGAACACCGGGGAGCTGTTTTTT